This TCR beta chain is drawn from a study of blood T cell repertoires in COVID-19 (dated by TCRdb to 2020 to 2022). Regarding the research as a whole: Collaborator samples came from the United States, Italy and Spain and covered acute and convalescent phases of COVID-19. The material from the prospective study consisted of cDNA or gDNA derived from T cells, B-cell-depleted T cells, or PBMCs. Deeply sampled blood TCRbeta repertoires from subjects exposed to, actively infected with, or recovered from COVID-19 were included in the dataset. The repertoires were made available in a free public database intended to serve as a resource for research on the immune response to SARS-CoV-2. The samples were drawn from the first 160 participants of the ongoing ImmuneRACE study and from some 1,300 subjects provided by 6 global collaborators. The sample metadata nearly always contained a de-identified subject ID, COVID-19 status, age in years and sex. Where available, HLA class I and class II types were taken from metadata supplied by the sample provider and were not determined by assay-based typing. Points the paper makes about the study in general: The amount of clinical and demographic metadata varied by source and participant and was provided uncurated.

Of note for this clone: No antigen is known for it. Per-base quality was not reported, and no clone a single base away is much larger than it.

TCRbeta CDR3 regions were amplified from genomic DNA using the immunoSEQ Assay, a bias-controlled multiplex PCR. In the authors' own workflow: Within the assay, amplification of reference gene primers was used to estimate how many nucleated cells each sample contained. To quantify the absolute abundance of each unique TCRbeta CDR3 rearrangement, sequence reads were collapsed and filtered. For each sample, productive Simpson clonality was calculated as the square root of Simpson's diversity index over productive rearrangements. Imported from immuneACCESS, the table was reduced by TCRdb to in-frame sequences with V and J called. These copies leave out some clones; in studies compared against another copy, an unresolved V gene accounts for under half, and the cause of the remainder is not known. That table is the source of V, J and clone size, and D and trimming were worked out from the DNA. This sample is represented by more than 200,000 clones; 75% to 90% of them were singletons. Roughly 1.8% of the sample is taken by the ten largest.

Whole blood was collected in K2EDTA tubes by collaborating institutions according to the institutions' own protocols. For TCRbeta analysis, collaborators shipped samples in one of three forms: frozen whole blood, isolated PBMCs, or DNA extracted from either of those sample types. The clonotype was recovered from a young man with active or convalescent COVID-19. Sequencing used peripheral blood.

The CDR3 reads CSENRVGEPDTNEKLFF. The DNA sequence reads TGCAGCGAAAACAGGGTAGGTGAGCCCGATACTAATGAAAAACTGTTTTTT. The sequence is built from TRBV29-1 and TRBJ1-4; the D region possibly corresponds to TRBD1 (6 bases align). V is reduced by 7 bases and J by 2 bases, leaving a spacing of 23 bases between them. CDR1 SQVTM and CDR2 ANQGSEA were looked up in the germline V gene. The CDR3 starts with the cysteine, ends with the phenylalanine, and has 17 residues. Here the CDR3 DNA is all that survives: 51 bases in frame from base 1. Reference TRBV29-1 and TRBJ1-4 proteins supply the regions before and after the CDR3; the full variable domain is: SAVISQKPSRDICQRGTSLTIQCQVDSQVTMMFWYRQQPGQSLTLIATANQGSEATYESGFVIDKFPISRPNLTFSTLTVSNMSPEDSSIYLCSENRVGEPDTNEKLFFGSGTQLSVL.